This entry describes one T cell receptor (beta chain). The sample originates from a study of monozygotic twins with cystic fibrosis. Profiling relied on immunoSEQ multiplex PCR, and the TCRdb table lists in-frame clones only, not all of them. This table has about 35,000 clones, approximately 72% appearing once. Germline CDR1 and CDR2: SGHNT and YYREEE (reference sequence). V lost 2 bases, J lost 4 bases, and 4 bases stayed unmatched. CDR3 length: 14 amino acids. This rearrangement joins TRBV5-4 to TRBJ2-3; 7 nucleotides match TRBD2. The specimen was blood. The source of this sequence is a girl aged 10 to 17 with cystic fibrosis. CDR3 region: CASSFKSGADTQYF. In DNA, the CDR3 is TGTGCCAGCAGCTTTAAAAGCGGGGCAGATACGCAGTATTTT.